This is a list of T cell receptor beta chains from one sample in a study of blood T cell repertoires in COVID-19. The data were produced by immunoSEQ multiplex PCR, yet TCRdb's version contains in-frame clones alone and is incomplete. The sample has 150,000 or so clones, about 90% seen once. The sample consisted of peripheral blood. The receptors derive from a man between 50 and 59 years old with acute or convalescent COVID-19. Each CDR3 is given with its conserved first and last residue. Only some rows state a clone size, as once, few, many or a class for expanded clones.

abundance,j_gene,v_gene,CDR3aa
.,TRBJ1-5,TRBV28,CASSLGQVSNQPQHF
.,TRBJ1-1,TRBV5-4,CASSPPGRVNTEAFF
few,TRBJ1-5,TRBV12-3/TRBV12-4,CASSLGGHQPQHF
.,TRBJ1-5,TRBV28,CASSSGSNQPQHF
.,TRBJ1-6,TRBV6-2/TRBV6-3,CASSQINTYNSPLHF
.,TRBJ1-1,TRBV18,CASSPLRGNTEAFF
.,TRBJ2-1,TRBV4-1,CASSRLISGTSGSQDEQFF
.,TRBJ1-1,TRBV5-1,CASSWRDGDTEAFF
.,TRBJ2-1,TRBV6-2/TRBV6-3,CASSYYDRAPMFFEQFF
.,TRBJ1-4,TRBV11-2,CASSSRDNEKLFF
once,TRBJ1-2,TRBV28,CASVTGTVWGNYGYTF
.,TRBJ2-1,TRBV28,CASSLSPFGSSYNEQFF
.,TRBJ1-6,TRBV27,CASSFVTAGVNSPLHF
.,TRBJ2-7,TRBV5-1,CASSLSLAILEQYF
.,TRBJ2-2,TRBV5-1,CASSFGTVPNTGELFF
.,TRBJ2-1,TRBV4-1,CASSQGASGSGEQFF
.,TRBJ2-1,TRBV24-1,CATRGQGDFNEQFF
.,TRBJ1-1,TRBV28,CASSLVTPPQGVF
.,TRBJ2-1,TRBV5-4,CASSPTIRQENEQFF
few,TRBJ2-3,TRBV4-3,CASSQGGGTDTQYF
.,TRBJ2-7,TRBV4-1,CASSQSGQGAYEQYF
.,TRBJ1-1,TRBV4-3,CASSQLTGGDQAFF
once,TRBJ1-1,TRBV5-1,CASSRVGSMNTEAFF
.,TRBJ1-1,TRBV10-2,CASRGATEAFF
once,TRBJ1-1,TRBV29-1,CSVGESGGVGTEAFF
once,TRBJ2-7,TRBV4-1,CASSQDGTGSYEQYF
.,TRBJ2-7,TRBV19,CASSTGGYEQYF
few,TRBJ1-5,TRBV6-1,CASSESRGNQPQHF
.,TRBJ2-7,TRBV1,CTSSQDRGISYEQYF
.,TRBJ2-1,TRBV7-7,CASSRDLGSSYNEQFF
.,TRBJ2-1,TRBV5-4,CASSFTGGPGNEQFF
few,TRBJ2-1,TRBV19,CASSTHIQYEQFF
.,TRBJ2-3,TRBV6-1,CASSDRTRPSTDTQYF
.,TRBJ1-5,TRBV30,CAWSVRRGSGQPQHF
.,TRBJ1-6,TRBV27,CASRARDRGYNSPLHF
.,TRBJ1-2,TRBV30,CAWSRQGSIYGYTF
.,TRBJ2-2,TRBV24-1,CATSDPTSGVNTGELFF
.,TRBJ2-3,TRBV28,CASSLASEGTDTQYF
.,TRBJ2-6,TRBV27,CASSLLWGRPLSSGANVLTF
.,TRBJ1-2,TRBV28,CASSPTGTGRSDGYTF